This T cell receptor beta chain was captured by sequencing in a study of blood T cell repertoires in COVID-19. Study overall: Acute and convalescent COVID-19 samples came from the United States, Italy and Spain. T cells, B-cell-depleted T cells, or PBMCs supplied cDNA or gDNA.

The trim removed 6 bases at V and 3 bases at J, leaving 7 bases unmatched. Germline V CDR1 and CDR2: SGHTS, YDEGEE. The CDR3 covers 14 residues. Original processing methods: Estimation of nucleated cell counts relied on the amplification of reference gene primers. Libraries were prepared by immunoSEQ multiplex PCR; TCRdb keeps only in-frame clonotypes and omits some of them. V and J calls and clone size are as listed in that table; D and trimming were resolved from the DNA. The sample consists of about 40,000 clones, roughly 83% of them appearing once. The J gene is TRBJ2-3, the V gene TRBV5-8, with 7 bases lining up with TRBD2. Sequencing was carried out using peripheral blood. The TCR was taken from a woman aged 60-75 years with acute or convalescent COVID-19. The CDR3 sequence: CASTVRGLTDTQYF. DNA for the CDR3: TGTGCCAGCACCGTGCGGGGGTTAACAGATACGCAGTATTTT.